The clone carrying this T cell receptor (beta chain) was found a few times. No antigen is known for it. Assay used: immunoSEQ multiplex PCR; TCRdb lists only in-frame clones, some missing. The sample lists under 6,500 clones, under 75% occurring once. The data were obtained in a study of T cell repertoires in ileal Crohn's disease. Study results and limitations: Clonal expansions were more frequent in active smokers than non-smokers at surgery.

Time point in this sample: neoterminal ileum biopsy at postoperative endoscopy, about 6 months after surgery. V shed 6 bases and J shed 4 bases, with 9 bases lying between them. The CDR3 has 11 amino acids. Germline V lookup: CDR1 DFQATT, CDR2 SNEGSKA (reference sequence). Input material: ileal tissue. V usage is TRBV20-1 and J usage is TRBJ2-5, with D uncertain. This TCR came from an adult with Crohn's disease. The CDR3 reads CSAEVTETQYF. Written as DNA, the CDR3 is TGCAGTGCCGAGGTTACAGAGACCCAGTACTTC.